This T cell receptor (beta chain) derives from a study of blood T cell repertoires in COVID-19. Clones were read by immunoSEQ multiplex PCR, and TCRdb kept only the in-frame ones, dropping some. The sample has 250,000 to 300,000 clones, roughly 88% seen once. Recruitment covered 20 to 25 US areas and drew participants whose ages spanned roughly 18 to 95 years. Trimming took off 4 bases at V and 2 bases at J, with 10 bases between the two ends. Germline CDR1 reads SGDLS; CDR2 reads YYNGEE. The CDR3 totals 15 residues. The sample was PBMCs or T cells enriched from blood (not recorded which). The chain is built from TRBV9 and TRBJ2-6; unclear D gene. The sequence was collected from a middle-aged woman with acute COVID-19. CDR3 protein: CASSSRSTGANVLTF. The CDR3 DNA reads TGTGCCAGCAGCTCCCGGTCCACTGGGGCCAACGTCCTGACTTTC.